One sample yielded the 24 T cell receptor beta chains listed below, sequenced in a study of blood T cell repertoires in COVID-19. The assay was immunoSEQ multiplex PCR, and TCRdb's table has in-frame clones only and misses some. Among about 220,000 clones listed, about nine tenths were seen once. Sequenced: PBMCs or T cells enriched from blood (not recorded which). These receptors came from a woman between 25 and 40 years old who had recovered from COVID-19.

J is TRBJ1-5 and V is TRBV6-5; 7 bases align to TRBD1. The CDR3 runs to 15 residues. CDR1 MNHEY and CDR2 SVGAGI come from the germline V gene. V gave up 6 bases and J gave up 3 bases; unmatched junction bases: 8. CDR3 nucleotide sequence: TGTGCCAGCAGCGACAGGGCACGAGACAATCAGCCCCAGCATTTT. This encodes CASSDRARDNQPQHF.

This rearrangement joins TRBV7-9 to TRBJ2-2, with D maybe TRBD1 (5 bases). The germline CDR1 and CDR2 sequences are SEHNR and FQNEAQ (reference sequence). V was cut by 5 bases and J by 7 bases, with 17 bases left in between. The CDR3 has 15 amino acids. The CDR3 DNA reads TGTGCCAGCAGCCCCACAGGAAAGGTTAACGGGGAGCTGTTTTTT. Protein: CASSPTGKVNGELFF.

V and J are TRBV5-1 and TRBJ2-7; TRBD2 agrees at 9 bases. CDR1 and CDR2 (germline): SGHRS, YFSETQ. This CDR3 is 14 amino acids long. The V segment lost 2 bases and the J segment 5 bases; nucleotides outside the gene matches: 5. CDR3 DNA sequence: TGCGCCAGCAGCTTCGGGACTAGCTTCCACGAGCAGTACTTC. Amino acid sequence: CASSFGTSFHEQYF.

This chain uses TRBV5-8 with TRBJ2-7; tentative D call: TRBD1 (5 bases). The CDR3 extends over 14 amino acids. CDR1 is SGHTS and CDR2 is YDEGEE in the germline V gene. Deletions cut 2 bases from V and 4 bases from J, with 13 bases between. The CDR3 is CASSLRGSWYEQYF. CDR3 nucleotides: TGTGCCAGCAGCTTAAGGGGATCCTGGTACGAGCAGTACTTC.

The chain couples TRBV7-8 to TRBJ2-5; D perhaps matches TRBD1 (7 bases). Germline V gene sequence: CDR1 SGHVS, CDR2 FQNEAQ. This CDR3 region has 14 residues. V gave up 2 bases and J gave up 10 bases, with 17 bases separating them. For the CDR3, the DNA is TGTGCCAGCAGCTTATTATTCCCCCAGGGGGGCCAGTACTTC. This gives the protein CASSLLFPQGGQYF.

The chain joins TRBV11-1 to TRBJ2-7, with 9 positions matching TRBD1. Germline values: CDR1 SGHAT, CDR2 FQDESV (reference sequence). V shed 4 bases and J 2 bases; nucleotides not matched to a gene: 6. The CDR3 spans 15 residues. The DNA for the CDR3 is TGTGCCAGCAGCTCCCCCGGGACAGGGACCTACGAGCAGTACTTC. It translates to CASSSPGTGTYEQYF.

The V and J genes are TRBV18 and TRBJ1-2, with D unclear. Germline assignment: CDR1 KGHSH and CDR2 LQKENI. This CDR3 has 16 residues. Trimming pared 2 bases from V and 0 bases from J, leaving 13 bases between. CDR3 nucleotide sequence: TGTGCCAGCTCACCAGCAGGCAGATTCACTAACTATGGCTACACCTTC. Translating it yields CASSPAGRFTNYGYTF.

The CDR3 nucleotides are TGTGCCAGCAGCCGGACTACTGATGAAAAACTGTTTTTT. This codes for CASSRTTDEKLFF. The rearrangement links TRBV6-5 to TRBJ1-4; no clear D gene. CDR1 MNHEY and CDR2 SVGAGI come from the germline V gene. Trimming removed 6 bases at V and 6 bases at J, with 11 bases between. This CDR3 region has 13 residues.

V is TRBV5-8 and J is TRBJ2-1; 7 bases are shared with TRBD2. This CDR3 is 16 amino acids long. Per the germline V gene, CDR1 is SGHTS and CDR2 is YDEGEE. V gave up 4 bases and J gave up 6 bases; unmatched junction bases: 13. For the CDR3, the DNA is TGTGCCAGCAGCCCTAGACTAGCCTTCCTACTCAATGAGCAGTTCTTC. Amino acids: CASSPRLAFLLNEQFF.

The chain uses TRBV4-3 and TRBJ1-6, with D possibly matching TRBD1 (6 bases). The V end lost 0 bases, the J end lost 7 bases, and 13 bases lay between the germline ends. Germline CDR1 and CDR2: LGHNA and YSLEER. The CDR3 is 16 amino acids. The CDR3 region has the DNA TGCGCCAGCAGCCAAGATCCAACAGGGAACAATTCACCCCTCCACTTT. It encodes CASSQDPTGNNSPLHF.

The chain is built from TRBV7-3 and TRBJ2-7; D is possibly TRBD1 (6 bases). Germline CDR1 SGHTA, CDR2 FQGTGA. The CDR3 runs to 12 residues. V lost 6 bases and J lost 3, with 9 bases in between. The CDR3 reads CASSSQGYEQYF. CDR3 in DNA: TGTGCCAGCAGTTCACAGGGCTACGAGCAGTACTTC.

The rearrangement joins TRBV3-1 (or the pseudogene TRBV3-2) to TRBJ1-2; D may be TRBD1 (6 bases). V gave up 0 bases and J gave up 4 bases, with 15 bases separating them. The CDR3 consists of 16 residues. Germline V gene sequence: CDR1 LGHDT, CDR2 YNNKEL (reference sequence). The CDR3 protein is CASSQEGAGAGYGYTF. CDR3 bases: TGTGCCAGCAGCCAAGAGGGGGCGGGGGCTGGCTATGGCTACACCTTC.

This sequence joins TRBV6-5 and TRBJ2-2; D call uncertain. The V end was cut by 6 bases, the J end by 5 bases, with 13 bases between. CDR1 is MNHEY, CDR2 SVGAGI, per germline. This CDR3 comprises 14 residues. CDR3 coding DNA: TGTGCCAGCAGAATCACAACGTGGACCGGGGAGCTGTTTTTT. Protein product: CASRITTWTGELFF.

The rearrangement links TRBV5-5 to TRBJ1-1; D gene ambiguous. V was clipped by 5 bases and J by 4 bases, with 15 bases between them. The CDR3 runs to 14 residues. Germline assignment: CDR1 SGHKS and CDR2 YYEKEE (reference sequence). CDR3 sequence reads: CASRSPGVRTEAFF. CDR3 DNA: TGTGCCAGCAGGTCCCCGGGAGTACGCACTGAAGCTTTCTTT.

CDR3 loop: CASSSGGPQETQYF. The CDR3 bases are TGTGCCAGCAGTTCTGGTGGGCCCCAAGAGACCCAGTACTTC. The V and J genes are TRBV27 and TRBJ2-5; no firm D call. Trimming took 4 bases from V and 1 from J, leaving 10 bases between them. Germline V gene lookup returns CDR1 MNHEY and CDR2 SMNVEV (reference sequence). This CDR3 is built from 14 residues.

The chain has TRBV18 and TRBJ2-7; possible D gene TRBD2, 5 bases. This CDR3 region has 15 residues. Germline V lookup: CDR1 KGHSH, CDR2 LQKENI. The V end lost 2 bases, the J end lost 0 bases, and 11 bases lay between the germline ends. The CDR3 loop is CASSPTGGSSYEQYF. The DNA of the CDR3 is TGTGCCAGCTCACCAACCGGAGGAAGCTCCTACGAGCAGTACTTC.

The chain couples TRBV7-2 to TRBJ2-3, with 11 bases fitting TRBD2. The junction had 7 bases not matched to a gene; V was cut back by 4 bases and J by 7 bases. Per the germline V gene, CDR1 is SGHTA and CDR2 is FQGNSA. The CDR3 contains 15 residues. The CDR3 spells CASSSSSGGAYTQYF. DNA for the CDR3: TGTGCCAGCAGCTCCAGTAGCGGGGGGGCGTATACGCAGTATTTT. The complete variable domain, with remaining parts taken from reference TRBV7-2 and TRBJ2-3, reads GAGVSQSPSNKVTEKGKDVELRCDPISGHTALYWYRQSLGQGLEFLIYFQGNSAPDKSGLPSDRFSAERTGGSVSTLTIQRTQQEDSAVYLCASSSSSGGAYTQYFGPGTRLTVL.

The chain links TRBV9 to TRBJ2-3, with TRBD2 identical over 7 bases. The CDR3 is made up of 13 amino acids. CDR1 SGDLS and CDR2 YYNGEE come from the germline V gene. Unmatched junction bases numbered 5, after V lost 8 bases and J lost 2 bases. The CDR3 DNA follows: TGTGCCAGTACTAGCGCACTCACAGATACGCAGTATTTT. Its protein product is CASTSALTDTQYF.

CDR3 residues: CASSQAGGATYEQYF. The DNA of the CDR3 is TGTGCCAGCAGCCAAGCAGGGGGCGCCACCTACGAGCAGTACTTC. The J gene is TRBJ2-7, the V gene TRBV4-2; 8 nucleotides match TRBD1. J lost 2 bases, V lost 1 base, and 4 bases had no gene match. CDR1 and CDR2 (germline): LGHNA, YNFKEQ. This CDR3 contains 15 residues.

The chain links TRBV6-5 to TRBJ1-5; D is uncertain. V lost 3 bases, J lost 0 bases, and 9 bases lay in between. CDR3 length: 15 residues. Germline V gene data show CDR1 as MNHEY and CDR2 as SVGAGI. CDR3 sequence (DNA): TGTGCCAGCAGTTATTCCCTTTATAGCAATCAGCCCCAGCATTTT. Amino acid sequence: CASSYSLYSNQPQHF.

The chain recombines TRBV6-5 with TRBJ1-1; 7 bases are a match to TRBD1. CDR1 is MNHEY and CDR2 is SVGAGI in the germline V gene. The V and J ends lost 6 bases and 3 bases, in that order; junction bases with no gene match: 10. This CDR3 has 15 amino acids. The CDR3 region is CASRVPTGSDTEAFF. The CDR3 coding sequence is TGTGCCAGCAGAGTCCCGACAGGGTCAGACACTGAAGCTTTCTTT.

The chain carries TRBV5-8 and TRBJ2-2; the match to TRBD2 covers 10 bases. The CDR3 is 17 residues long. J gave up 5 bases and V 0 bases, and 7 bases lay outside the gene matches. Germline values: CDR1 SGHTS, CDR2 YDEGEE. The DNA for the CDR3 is TGTGCCAGCAGCTTGGTACTAGCGGGGCCTTCGACCGGGGAGCTGTTTTTT. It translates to CASSLVLAGPSTGELFF.

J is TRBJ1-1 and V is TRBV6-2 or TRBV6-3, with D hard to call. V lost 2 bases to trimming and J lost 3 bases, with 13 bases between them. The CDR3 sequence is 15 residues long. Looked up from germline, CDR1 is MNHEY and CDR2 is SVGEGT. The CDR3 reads CASSYVPLPHTEAFF. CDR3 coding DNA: TGTGCCAGCAGTTACGTGCCGCTACCGCACACTGAAGCTTTCTTT.

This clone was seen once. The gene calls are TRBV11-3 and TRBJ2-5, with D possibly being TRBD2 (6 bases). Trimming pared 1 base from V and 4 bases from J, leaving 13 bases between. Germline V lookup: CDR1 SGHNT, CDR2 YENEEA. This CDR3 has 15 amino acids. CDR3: CASSLGDSVGETQYF. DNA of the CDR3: TGTGCCAGCAGCTTAGGGGACTCTGTCGGAGAGACCCAGTACTTC. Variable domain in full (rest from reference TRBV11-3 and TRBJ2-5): EAGVVQSPRYKIIEKKQPVAFWCNPISGHNTLYWYLQNLGQGPELLIRYENEEAVDDSQLPKDRFSAERLKGVDSTLKIQPAELGDSAVYLCASSLGDSVGETQYFGPGTRLLVL.